This is a list of T cell receptor beta chains from one sample in a study of cytomegalovirus exposure and HLA in healthy donors. The repertoire was sequenced with immunoSEQ multiplex PCR; TCRdb's copy has only in-frame clones and lacks some. The repertoire holds about 160,000 clones, with almost 80% as singletons. The sample was PBMCs. All receptors derive from a woman aged 45-65 years in good health and CMV-seropositive. The CDR3 runs from the conserved cysteine through the conserved F or W. A D gene is named only where the DNA matches it firmly. Size values are once, few and many counts, or a class for expanded clones, and some rows have none.

j_gene | abundance | d_gene | v_gene | CDR3aa | CDR3nt
TRBJ2-3 | few | TRBD2 | TRBV2 | CASSFYGGGTDTQYF | TGTGCCAGCAGTTTTTACGGGGGGGGAACAGATACGCAGTATTTT
TRBJ2-7 | few | NA | TRBV28 | CASSPIRFRTDVSYEQYF | TGTGCCAGCAGTCCAATCCGATTCCGGACAGACGTCTCCTACGAGCAGTACTTC
TRBJ1-3 | NA | TRBD1 | TRBV18 | CASSPNLQGTSGNTIYF | TGTGCCAGCTCCCCTAACCTACAGGGGACCTCTGGAAACACCATATATTTT
TRBJ2-6 | NA | TRBD1 | TRBV5-1 | CASSSGTGGSGANVLTF | TGCGCCAGCAGCTCCGGGACAGGGGGCTCTGGGGCCAACGTCCTGACTTTC
TRBJ1-3 | once | NA | TRBV21-1 | CASSKRFRGGGGNTIYF | TGTGCCAGCAGCAAAAGATTTAGGGGGGGCGGTGGAAACACCATATATTTT
TRBJ2-1 | NA | TRBD2 | TRBV2 | CASRERGGNNEQFF | TGTGCCAGCAGGGAGCGGGGGGGAAACAATGAGCAGTTCTTC
TRBJ2-4 | NA | TRBD1 | TRBV7-2 | CASSLGGTGGIGTQNIQYF | TGTGCCAGCAGCTTGGGCGGGACAGGGGGGATCGGGACCCAAAACATTCAGTACTTC
TRBJ2-1 | NA | TRBD2 | TRBV10-3 | CATWTSGSNEQFF | TGTGCCACCTGGACTAGCGGGAGCAATGAGCAGTTCTTC
TRBJ1-2 | once | TRBD1 | TRBV9 | CASNPGQGLGGYTF | TGTGCCAGCAACCCGGGACAGGGGTTGGGTGGCTACACCTTC
TRBJ2-2 | NA | NA | TRBV18 | CASSLGGTGELFF | TGTGCCAGCTCACTTGGCGGGACCGGGGAGCTGTTTTTT
TRBJ2-7 | NA | NA | TRBV15 | CATSRNRGGAYEQYF | TGTGCCACCAGCAGAAACAGGGGAGGCGCCTACGAGCAGTACTTC
TRBJ1-3 | NA | TRBD1 | TRBV27 | CASSKQGARNTIYF | TGTGCCAGCAGTAAACAGGGGGCCAGGAACACCATATATTTT
TRBJ2-5 | NA | NA | TRBV19 | CASSIGGQETQYF | TGTGCCAGTAGTATAGGCGGACAAGAGACCCAGTACTTC
TRBJ2-3 | NA | NA | TRBV28 | CASSLSGISTDTQYF | TGTGCCAGCAGTTTATCCGGGATTAGCACAGATACGCAGTATTTT
TRBJ1-2 | NA | NA | TRBV20-1 | CSPTGRTTF | TGCAGCCCCACTGGGCGTACCACCTTC
TRBJ1-5 | NA | NA | TRBV5-5 | CASSFLTSGSNQPQHF | TGTGCCAGCAGCTTCTTGACGTCGGGTAGCAATCAGCCCCAGCATTTT